One T cell receptor (beta chain) is described in this entry. In the authors' workflow: Estimation of nucleated cell counts was performed using reference gene primer amplification. The assay was immunoSEQ multiplex PCR, and TCRdb's table has in-frame clones only and misses some. The D gene and trimming were derived from the DNA, and the V and J assignments and clone size from that table. The table includes some 250,000 clones, 82% detected once. This entry is derived from a study of blood T cell repertoires in COVID-19. Study details: Samples came from the United States, Italy and Spain, spanning acute and convalescent COVID-19.

V was pared by 3 bases and J by 1 base, with 17 bases between. Germline CDR1 MNHEY, CDR2 SMNVEV (reference sequence). This CDR3 contains 17 residues. This sequence originates from a woman aged 18-30 years with acute or convalescent COVID-19. The sample was peripheral blood. The chain carries TRBV27 and TRBJ2-3; tentatively, D is TRBD2 (6 bases). The CDR3 is CASSFRRAGVGTDTQYF. For the CDR3, the DNA is TGTGCCAGCAGTTTTCGGAGGGCCGGTGTGGGCACAGATACGCAGTATTTT.